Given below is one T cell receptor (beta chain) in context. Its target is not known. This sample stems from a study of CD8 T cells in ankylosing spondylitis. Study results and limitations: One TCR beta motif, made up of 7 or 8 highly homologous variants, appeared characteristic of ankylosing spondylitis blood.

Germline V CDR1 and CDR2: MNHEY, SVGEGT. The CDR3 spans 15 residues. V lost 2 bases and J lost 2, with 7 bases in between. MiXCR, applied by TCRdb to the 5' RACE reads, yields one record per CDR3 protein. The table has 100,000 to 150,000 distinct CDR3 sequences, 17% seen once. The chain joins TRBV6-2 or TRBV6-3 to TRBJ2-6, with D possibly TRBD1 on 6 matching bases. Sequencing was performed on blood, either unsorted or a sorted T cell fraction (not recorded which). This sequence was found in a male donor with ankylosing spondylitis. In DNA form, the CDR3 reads TGTGCCAGCAGTTACCCAGGGGCTGGGGCCAACGTCCTGACTTTC. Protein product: CASSYPGAGANVLTF.